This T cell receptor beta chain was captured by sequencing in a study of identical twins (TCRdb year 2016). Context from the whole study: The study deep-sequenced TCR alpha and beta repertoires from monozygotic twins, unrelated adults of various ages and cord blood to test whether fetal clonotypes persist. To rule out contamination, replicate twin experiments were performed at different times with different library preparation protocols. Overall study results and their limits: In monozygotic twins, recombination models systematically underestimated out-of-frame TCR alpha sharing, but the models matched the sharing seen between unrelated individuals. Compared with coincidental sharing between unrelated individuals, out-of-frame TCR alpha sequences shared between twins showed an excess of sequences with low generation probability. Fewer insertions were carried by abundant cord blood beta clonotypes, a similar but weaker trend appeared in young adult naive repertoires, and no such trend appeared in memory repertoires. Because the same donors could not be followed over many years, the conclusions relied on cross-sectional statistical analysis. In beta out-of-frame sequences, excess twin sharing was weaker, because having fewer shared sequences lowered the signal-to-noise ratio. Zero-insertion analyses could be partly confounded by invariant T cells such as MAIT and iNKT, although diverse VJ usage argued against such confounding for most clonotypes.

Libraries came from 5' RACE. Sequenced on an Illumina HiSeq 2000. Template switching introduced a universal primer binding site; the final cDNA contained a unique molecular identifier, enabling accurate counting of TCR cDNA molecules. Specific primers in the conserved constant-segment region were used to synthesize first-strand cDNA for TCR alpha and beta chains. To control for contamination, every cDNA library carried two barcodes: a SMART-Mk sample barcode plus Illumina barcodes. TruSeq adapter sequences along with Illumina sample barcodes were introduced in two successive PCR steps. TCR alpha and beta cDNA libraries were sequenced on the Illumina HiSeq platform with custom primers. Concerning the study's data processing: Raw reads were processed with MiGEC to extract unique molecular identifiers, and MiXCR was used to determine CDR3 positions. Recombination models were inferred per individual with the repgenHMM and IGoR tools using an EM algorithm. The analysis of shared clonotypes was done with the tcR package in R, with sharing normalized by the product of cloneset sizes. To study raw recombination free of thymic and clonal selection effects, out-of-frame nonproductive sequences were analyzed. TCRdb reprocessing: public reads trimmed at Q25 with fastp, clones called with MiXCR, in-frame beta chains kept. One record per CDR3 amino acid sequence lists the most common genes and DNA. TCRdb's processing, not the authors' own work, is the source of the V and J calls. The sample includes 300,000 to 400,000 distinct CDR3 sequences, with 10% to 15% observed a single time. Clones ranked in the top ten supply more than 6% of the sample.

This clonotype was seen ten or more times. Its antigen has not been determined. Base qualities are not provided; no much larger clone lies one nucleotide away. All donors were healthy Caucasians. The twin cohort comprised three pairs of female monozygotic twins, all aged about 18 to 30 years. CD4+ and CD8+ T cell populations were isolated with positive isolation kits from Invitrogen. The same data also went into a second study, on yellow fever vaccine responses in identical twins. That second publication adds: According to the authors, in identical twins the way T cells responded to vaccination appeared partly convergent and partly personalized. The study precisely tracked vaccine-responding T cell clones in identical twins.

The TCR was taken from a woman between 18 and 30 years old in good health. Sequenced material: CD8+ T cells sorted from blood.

CDR3 sequence: CASSAPGQGAIGTDTQYF. The sequenced DNA: TGTGCCAGCAGTGCCCCGGGACAGGGGGCAATCGGCACAGATACGCAGTATTTT. The chain couples TRBV28 to TRBJ2-3; TRBD1 aligns with 12 central bases. Based on the germline V gene, the CDR1 and CDR2 sequences are MDHEN and SYDVKM. The CDR3 has 18 amino acids, counting the end cysteine and phenylalanine. Only the CDR3 DNA stays, 54 bases, in frame from base 1. The V end gives up 5 bases and the J end 1 base, leaving 10 bases in the junction not matched to a gene.